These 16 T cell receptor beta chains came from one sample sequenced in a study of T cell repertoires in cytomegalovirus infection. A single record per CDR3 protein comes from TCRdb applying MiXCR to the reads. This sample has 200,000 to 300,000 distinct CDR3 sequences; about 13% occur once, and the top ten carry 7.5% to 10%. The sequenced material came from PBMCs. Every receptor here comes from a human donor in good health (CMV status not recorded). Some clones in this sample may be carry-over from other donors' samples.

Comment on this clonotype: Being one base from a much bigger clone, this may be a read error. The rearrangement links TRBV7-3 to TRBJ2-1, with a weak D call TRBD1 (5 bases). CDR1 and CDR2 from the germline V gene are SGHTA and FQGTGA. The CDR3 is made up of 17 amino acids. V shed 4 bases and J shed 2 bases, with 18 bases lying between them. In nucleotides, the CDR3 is TGTGCCAGCAGCTCTCAGGGTGGTAGCCCGCCCTACAATGAGCAGTTCTTC. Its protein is CASSSQGGSPPYNEQFF.

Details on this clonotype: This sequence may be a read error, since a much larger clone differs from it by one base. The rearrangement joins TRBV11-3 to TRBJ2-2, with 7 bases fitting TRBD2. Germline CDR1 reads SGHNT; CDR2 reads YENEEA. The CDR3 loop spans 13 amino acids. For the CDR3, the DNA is TGTGCCAGCAGCTTAGAAGTTGGCGGGGGGCTGTTTTTT. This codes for CASSLEVGGGLFF.

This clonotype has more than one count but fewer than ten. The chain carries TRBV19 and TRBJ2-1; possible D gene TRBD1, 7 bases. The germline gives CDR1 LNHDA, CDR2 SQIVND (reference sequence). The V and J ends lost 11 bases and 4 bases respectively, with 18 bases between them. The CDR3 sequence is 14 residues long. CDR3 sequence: CASTRGDRYNEQFF. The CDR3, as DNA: TGTGCCTCAACCCGCGGGGACAGATACAATGAGCAGTTCTTC.

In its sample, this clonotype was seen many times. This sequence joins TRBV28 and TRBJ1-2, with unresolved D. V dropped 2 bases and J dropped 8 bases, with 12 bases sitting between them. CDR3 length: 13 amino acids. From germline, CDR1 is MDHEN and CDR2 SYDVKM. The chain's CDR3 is CASSLRQDGGYTF. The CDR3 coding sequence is TGTGCCAGCAGTTTACGCCAGGACGGGGGCTACACCTTC.

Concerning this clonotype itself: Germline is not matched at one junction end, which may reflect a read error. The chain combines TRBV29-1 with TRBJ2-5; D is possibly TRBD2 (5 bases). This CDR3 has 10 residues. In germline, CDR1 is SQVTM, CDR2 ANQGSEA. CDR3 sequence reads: CSVDFLPAGF. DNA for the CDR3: TGCAGCGTGGACTTCCTCCCGGCCGGCTTC.

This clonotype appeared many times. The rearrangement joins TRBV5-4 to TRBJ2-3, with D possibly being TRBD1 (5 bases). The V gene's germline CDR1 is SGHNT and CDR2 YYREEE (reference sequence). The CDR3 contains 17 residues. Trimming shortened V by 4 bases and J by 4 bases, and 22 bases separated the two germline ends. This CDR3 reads CASSPLGAQGSADTQYF. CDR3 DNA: TGTGCCAGCAGCCCCCTAGGGGCGCAAGGTTCGGCAGATACGCAGTATTTT.

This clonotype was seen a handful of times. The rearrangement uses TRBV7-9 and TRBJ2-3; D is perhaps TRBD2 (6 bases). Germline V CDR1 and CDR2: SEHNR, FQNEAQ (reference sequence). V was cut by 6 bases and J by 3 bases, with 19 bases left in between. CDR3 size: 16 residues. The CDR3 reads CASRQGLSISTDTQYF. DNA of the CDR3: TGTGCCAGCAGACAAGGACTATCCATTTCTACAGATACGCAGTATTTT. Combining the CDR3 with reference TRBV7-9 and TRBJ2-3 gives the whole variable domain DTGVSQNPRHKITKRGQNVTFRCDPISEHNRLYWYRQTLGQGPEFLTYFQNEAQLEKSRLLSDRFSAERPKGSFSTLEIQRTEQGDSAMYLCASRQGLSISTDTQYFGPGTRLTVL.

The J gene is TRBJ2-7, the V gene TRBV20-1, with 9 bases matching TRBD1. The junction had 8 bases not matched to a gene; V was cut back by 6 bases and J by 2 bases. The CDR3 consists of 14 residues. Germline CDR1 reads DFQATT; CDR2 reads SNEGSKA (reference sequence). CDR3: CSAQDRGLAYEQYF. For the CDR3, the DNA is TGCAGTGCACAGGACAGGGGTCTAGCCTACGAGCAGTACTTC.

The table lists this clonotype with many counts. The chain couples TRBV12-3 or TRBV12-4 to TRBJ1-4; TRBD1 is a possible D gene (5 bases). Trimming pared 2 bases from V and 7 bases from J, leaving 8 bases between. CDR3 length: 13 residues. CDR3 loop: CASSLQGSEKLFF. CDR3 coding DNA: TGTGCCAGCAGTTTACAGGGCAGTGAAAAACTGTTTTTT.

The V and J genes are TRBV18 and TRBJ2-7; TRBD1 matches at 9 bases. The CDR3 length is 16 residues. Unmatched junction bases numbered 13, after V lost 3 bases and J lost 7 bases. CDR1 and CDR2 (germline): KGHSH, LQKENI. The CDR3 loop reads CASSPDPGQGPREQYF. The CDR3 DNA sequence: TGTGCCAGCTCACCCGACCCGGGACAGGGCCCCCGGGAGCAGTACTTC.

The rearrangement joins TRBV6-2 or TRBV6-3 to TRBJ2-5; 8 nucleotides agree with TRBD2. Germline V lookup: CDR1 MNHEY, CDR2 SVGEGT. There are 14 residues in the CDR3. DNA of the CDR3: TGTGCGCACGGGGAGGCGGGGGGCGGGGAGACCCAGTACTTC. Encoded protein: CAHGEAGGGETQYF.

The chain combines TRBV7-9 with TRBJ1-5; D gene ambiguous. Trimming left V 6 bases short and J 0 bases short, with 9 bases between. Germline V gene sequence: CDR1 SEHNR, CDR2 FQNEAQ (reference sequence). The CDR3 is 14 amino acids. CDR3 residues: CASSSTTSNQPQHF. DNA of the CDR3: TGTGCCAGCAGTTCTACAACTAGCAATCAGCCCCAGCATTTT.

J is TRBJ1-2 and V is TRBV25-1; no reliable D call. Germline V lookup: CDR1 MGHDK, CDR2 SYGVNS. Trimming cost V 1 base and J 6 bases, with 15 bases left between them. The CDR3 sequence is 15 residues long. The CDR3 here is CASSEWEVRWNGYTF. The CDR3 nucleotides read TGTGCCAGCAGTGAATGGGAGGTCAGATGGAATGGCTACACCTTC.

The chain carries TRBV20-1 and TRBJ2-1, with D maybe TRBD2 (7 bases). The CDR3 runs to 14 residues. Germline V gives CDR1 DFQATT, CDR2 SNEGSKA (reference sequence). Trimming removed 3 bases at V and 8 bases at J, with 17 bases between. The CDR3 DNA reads TGCAGTGCTAGTAGGGGGGGCCAGGTCGATGAGCAGTTCTTC. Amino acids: CSASRGGQVDEQFF.

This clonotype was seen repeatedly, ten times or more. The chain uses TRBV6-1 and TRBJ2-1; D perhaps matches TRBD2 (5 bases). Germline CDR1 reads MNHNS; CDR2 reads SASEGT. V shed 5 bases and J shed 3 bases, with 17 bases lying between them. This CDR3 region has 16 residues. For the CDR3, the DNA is TGTGCCAGCAGTTCCACTCCCGGACTTAACTACAATGAGCAGTTCTTC. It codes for CASSSTPGLNYNEQFF.

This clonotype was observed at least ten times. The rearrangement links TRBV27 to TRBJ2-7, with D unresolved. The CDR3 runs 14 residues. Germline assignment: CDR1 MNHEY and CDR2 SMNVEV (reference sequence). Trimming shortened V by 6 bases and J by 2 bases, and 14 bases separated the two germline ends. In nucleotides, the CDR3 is TGTGCCAGCAGGATGGGTCCAGACCCCTACGAGCAGTACTTC. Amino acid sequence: CASRMGPDPYEQYF.